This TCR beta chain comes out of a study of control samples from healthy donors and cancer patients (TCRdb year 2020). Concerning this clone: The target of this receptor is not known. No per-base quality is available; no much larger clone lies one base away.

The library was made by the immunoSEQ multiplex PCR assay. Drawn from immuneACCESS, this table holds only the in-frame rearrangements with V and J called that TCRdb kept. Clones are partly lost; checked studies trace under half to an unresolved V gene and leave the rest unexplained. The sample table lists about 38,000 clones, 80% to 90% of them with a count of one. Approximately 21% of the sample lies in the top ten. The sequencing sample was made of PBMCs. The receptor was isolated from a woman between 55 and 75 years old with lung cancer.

The CDR3 sequence is CASSLGGGNTIYF. The DNA is TGTGCCAGCAGTTTAGGCGGTGGAAACACCATATATTTT. The V and J genes are TRBV12-3 or TRBV12-4 and TRBJ1-3, with the identity of the D gene unclear. The CDR3 runs 13 amino acids, cysteine and phenylalanine included. The retained sequence is limited to the CDR3, 39 bases, with the frame set at the first base. V lost 1 base and J lost 3 bases; the stretch between them is 4 bases long.